This T cell receptor beta chain was observed in a study of T cells in pancreatic ductal adenocarcinoma. On this clone itself: The antigen remains undetermined.

No neoadjuvant therapy was given to the selected pancreatic ductal adenocarcinoma patients before their surgery. Repertoires were generated with immunoSEQ multiplex PCR, while TCRdb's copy carries only in-frame clones and drops some. In the table there are roughly 17,000 clones, approximately 89% of which are singletons. Notes on the study in general: No significant tumor-blood clonality difference; means were about 0.1 and 0.065. This surgical cohort overrepresents the minority presenting with early-stage disease.

Trimming shortened V by 2 bases and J by 5 bases, and 12 bases separated the two germline ends. Germline V gene lookup returns CDR1 SEHNR and CDR2 FQNEAQ (reference sequence). This CDR3 region has 15 residues. The rearrangement links TRBV7-9 to TRBJ1-4; weak D call: TRBD1 (6 bases). The receptor's source is a human donor with pancreatic ductal adenocarcinoma. Material: PBMCs. CDR3 loop: CASSLWQGRNEKLFF. In nucleotides, the CDR3 is TGTGCCAGCAGCTTATGGCAGGGGAGAAATGAAAAACTGTTTTTT.